This T cell receptor beta chain appears in the sequencing data of a study of cytomegalovirus exposure and HLA in healthy donors. In its sample, this clone was seen a few times. What it recognizes is unknown. The study, taken as a whole, reports: The authors later linked a missense DCLRE1C variant to TCR beta V- and J-gene trimming. More clonal expansion characterized HLA-associated TCR beta chains than equally common others in a later analysis.

The primer mix had 60 Vbeta and 13 Jbeta primers. The protocol was immunoSEQ multiplex PCR, while the TCRdb copy is restricted to in-frame clones and leaves out a portion. The sample carries about 150,000 clones, 73% recorded once. Germline V CDR1 and CDR2: SQVTM, ANQGSEA. The CDR3 is 12 amino acids. V lost 8 bases to trimming and J lost 5 bases, with 14 bases between them. The V gene is TRBV29-1, the J gene TRBJ2-3; possibly TRBD2 for D (6 bases). Source material: PBMCs. The sequence derives from a woman aged 18 to 35 in good health and CMV-seropositive. The CDR3 nucleotides read TGCAGCCTTGGGACTGGGAGAGATACGCAGTATTTT. Amino acid sequence: CSLGTGRDTQYF.